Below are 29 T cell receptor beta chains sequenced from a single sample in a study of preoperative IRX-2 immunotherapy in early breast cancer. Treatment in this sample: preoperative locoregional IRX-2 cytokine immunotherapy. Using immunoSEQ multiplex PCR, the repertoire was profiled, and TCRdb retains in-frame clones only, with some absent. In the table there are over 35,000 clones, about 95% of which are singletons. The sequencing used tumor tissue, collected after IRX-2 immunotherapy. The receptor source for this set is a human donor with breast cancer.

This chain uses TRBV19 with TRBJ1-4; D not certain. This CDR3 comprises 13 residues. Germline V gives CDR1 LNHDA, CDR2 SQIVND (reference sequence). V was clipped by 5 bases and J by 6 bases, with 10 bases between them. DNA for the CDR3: TGTGCCAGTAGTTTTGGGAATTATGAAAAACTGTTTTTT. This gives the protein CASSFGNYEKLFF.

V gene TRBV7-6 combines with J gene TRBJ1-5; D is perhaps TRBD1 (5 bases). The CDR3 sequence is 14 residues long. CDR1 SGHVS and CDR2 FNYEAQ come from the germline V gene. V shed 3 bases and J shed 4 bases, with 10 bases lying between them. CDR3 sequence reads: CASSLLGRNQPQHF. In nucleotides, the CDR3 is TGTGCCAGCAGCTTGCTGGGGCGGAATCAGCCCCAGCATTTT.

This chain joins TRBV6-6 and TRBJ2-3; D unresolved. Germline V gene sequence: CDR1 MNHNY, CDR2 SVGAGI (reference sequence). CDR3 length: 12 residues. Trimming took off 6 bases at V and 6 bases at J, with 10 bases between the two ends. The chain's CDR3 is CASSPVGDTQYF. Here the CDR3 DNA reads TGTGCCAGCAGCCCGGTCGGGGATACGCAGTATTTT.

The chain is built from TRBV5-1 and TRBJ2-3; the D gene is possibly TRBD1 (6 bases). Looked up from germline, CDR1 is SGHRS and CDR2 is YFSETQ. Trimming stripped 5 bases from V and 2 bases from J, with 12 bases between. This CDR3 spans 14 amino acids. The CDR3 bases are TGCGCCAGCAGTCCGGGACACTACACAGATACGCAGTATTTT. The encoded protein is CASSPGHYTDTQYF.

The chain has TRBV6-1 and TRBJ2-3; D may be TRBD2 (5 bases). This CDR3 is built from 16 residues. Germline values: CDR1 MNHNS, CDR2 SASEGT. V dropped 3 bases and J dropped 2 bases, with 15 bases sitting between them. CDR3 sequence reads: CASSDRGEVVTDTQYF. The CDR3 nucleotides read TGTGCCAGCAGTGATCGGGGAGAGGTAGTCACAGATACGCAGTATTTT.

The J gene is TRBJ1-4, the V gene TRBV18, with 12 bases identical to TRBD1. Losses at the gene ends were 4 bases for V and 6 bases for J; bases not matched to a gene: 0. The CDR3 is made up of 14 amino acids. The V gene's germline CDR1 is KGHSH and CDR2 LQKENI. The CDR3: CASSRDRGHEKLFF. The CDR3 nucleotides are TGTGCCAGCTCACGGGACAGGGGGCATGAAAAACTGTTTTTT.

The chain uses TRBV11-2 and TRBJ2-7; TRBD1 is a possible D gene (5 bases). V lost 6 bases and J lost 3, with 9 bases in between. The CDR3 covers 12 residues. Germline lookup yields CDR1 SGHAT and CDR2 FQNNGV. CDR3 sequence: CASRQEFYEQYF. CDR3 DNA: TGTGCCAGCAGACAGGAGTTCTACGAGCAGTACTTC.

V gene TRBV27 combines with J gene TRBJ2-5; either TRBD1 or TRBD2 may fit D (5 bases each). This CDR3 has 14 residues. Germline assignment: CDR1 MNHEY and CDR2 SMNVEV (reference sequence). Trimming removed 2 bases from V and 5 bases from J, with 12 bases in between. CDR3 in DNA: TGTGCCAGCAGTTTAAACGGGGCGCGGGAGACCCAGTACTTC. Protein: CASSLNGARETQYF.

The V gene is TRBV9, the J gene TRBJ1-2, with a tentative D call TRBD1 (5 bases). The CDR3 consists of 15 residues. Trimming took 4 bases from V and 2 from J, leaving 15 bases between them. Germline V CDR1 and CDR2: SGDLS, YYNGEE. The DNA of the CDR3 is TGTGCCAGCAGCCCGGGAGGACGGGACAACTATGGCTACACCTTC. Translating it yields CASSPGGRDNYGYTF.

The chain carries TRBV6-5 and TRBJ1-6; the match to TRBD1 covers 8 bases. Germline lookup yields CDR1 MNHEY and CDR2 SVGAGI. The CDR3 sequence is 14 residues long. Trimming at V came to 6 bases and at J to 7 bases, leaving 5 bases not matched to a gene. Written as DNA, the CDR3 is TGTGCCAGCAGCCGCAGGGGGCTGAATTCACCCCTCCACTTT. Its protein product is CASSRRGLNSPLHF.

CDR3 protein: CSVGGGNTEAFF. The DNA for the CDR3 is TGCAGCGTTGGGGGAGGGAACACTGAAGCTTTCTTT. The gene calls are TRBV29-1 and TRBJ1-1; no clear D gene. The CDR3 is 12 residues long. Between the trimmed V and J ends, which lost 4 bases and 1 base, there was a span of 7 bases. CDR1 SQVTM and CDR2 ANQGSEA come from the germline V gene.

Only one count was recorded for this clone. The CDR3 DNA reads as TGTGCCAGCAGCTCGGCGGGGGTAACTAACTATGGCTACACCTTC. Amino acid sequence: CASSSAGVTNYGYTF. V usage is TRBV5-6 and J usage is TRBJ1-2; maybe TRBD1 (5 bases). The germline gives CDR1 SGHDT, CDR2 YYEEEE. V was clipped by 3 bases and J by 0 bases, with 12 bases between them. The CDR3 extends over 15 amino acids.

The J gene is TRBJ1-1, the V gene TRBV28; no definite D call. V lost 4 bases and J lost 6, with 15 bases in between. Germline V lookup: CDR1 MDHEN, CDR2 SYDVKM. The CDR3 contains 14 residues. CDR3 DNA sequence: TGTGCCAGCAGTTCGGTTGTACGGGTCCCTGAAGCTTTCTTT. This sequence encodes CASSSVVRVPEAFF. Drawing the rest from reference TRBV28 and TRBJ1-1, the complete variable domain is DVKVTQSSRYLVKRTGEKVFLECVQDMDHENMFWYRQDPGLGLRLIYFSYDVKMKEKGDIPEGYSVSREKKERFSLILESASTNQTSMYLCASSSVVRVPEAFFGQGTRLTVV.

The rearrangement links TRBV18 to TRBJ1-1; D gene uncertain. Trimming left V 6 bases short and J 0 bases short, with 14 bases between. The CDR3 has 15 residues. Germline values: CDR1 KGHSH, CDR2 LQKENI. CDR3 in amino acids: CASSPGPTVNTEAFF. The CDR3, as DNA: TGTGCCAGCTCCCCCGGGCCGACCGTGAACACTGAAGCTTTCTTT.

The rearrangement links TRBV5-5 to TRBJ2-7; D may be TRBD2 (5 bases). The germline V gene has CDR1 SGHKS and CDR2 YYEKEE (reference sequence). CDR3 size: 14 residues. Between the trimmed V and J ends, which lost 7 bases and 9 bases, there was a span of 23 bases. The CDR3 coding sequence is TGTGCCAGCGCGCAGCTTACTCCCACGGGATCGCAGTACTTC. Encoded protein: CASAQLTPTGSQYF.

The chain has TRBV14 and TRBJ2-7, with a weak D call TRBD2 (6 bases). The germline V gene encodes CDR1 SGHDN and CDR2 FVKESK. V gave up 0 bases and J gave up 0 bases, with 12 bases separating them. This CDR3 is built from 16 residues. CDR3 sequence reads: CASSQDWREHSYEQYF. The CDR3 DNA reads TGTGCCAGCAGCCAAGATTGGCGGGAACACTCCTACGAGCAGTACTTC.

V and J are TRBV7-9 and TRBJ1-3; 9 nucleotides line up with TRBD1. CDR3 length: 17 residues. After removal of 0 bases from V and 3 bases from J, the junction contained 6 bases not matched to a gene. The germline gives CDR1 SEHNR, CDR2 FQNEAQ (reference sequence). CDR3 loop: CASSLAYGTGNGNTIYF. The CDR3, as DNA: TGTGCCAGCAGCTTAGCGTACGGGACAGGGAATGGAAACACCATATATTTT.

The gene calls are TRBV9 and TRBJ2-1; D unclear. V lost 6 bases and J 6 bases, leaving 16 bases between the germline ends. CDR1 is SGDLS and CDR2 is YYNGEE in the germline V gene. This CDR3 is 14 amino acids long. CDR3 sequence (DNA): TGTGCCAGCACGCCCGGACCAGTCACCAATGAGCAGTTCTTC. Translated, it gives CASTPGPVTNEQFF.

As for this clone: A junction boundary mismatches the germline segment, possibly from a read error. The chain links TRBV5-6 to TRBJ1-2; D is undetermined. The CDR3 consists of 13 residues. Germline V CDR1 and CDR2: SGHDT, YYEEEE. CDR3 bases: TGTGCCAGCAGCCGACTCGCTAACGATGGCTACACCTTC. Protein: CASSRLANDGYTF.

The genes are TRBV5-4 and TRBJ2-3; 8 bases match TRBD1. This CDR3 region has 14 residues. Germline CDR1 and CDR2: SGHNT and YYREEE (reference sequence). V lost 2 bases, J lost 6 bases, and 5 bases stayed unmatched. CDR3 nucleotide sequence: TGTGCCAGCAGCTTCTCCAGGGGGCGTGATACGCAGTATTTT. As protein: CASSFSRGRDTQYF.

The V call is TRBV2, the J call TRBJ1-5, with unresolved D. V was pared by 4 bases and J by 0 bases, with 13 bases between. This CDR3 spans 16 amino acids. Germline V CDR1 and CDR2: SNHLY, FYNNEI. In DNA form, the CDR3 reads TGTGCCAGCAGTGTCTCGGAAACGGGTAGCAATCAGCCCCAGCATTTT. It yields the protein CASSVSETGSNQPQHF.

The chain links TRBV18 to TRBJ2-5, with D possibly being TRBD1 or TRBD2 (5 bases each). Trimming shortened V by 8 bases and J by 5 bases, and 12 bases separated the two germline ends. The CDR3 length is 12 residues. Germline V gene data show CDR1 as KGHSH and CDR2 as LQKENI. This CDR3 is CASRDVRETQYF. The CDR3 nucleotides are TGTGCCAGCCGGGACGTCCGGGAGACCCAGTACTTC.

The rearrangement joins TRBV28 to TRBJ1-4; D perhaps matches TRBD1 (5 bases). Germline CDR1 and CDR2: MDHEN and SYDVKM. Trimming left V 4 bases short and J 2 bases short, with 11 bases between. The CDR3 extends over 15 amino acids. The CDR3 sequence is CASSSRGETNEKLFF. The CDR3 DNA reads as TGTGCCAGCAGTTCCCGGGGGGAGACTAATGAAAAACTGTTTTTT.

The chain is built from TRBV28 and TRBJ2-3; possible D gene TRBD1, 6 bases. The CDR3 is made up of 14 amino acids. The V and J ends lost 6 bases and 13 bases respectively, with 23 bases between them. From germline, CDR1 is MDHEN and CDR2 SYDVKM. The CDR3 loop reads CASSPPTTGFAKYF. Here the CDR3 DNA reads TGTGCCAGCAGCCCTCCAACCACAGGGTTTGCAAAGTATTTT.

The CDR3: CASRVTDTQYF. CDR3 DNA sequence: TGTGCCAGCAGGGTCACAGATACGCAGTATTTT. The V call is TRBV27, the J call TRBJ2-3; D is ambiguous. This CDR3 comprises 11 residues. The germline gives CDR1 MNHEY, CDR2 SMNVEV (reference sequence). V was clipped by 6 bases and J by 2 bases, with 3 bases between them.

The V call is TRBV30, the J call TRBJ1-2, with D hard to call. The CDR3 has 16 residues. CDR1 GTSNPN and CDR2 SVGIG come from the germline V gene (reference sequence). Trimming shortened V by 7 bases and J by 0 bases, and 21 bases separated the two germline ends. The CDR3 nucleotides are TGTGCCTTCTCCGAGTACCCGAAGCTCTCTAACTATGGCTACACCTTC. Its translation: CAFSEYPKLSNYGYTF. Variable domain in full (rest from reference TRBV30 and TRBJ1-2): SQTIHQWPATLVQPVGSPLSLECTVEGTSNPNLYWYRQAAGRGLQLLFYSVGIGQISSEVPQNLSASRPQDRQFILSSKKLLLSDSGFYLCAFSEYPKLSNYGYTFGSGTRLTVV.

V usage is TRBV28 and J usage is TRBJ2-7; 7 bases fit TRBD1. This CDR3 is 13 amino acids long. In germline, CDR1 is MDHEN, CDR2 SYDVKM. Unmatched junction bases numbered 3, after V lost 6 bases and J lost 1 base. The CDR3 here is CASRGTESYEQYF. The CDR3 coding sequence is TGTGCCAGCAGGGGGACAGAGTCCTACGAGCAGTACTTC. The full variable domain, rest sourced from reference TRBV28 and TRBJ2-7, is DVKVTQSSRYLVKRTGEKVFLECVQDMDHENMFWYRQDPGLGLRLIYFSYDVKMKEKGDIPEGYSVSREKKERFSLILESASTNQTSMYLCASRGTESYEQYFGPGTRLTVT.

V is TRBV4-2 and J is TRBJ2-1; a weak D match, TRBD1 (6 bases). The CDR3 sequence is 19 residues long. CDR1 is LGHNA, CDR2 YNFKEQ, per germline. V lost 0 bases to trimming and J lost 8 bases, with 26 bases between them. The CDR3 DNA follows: TGTGCCAGCAGCCAAGATTACGGGACGGGTGGGGGCGCCAAAGATGAGCAGTTCTTC. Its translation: CASSQDYGTGGGAKDEQFF.

CDR3 loop: CASSPHLAGWGEQYF. DNA of the CDR3: TGTGCCAGCAGTCCCCACCTAGCGGGCTGGGGGGAGCAGTACTTC. The chain is built from TRBV28 and TRBJ2-7; the match to TRBD2 covers 8 bases. Germline CDR1 is MDHEN and CDR2 is SYDVKM. The CDR3 contains 15 residues. V lost 5 bases and J lost 7; bases outside the gene matches: 13.